These T cell receptor beta chains were read from a single sample in a study of CD8+ T cells in alopecia areata. Libraries were prepared by immunoSEQ multiplex PCR; TCRdb keeps only in-frame clonotypes and omits some of them. The sample carries about 23,000 clones, 52% recorded once. Sequences were obtained from NKG2D-high CD8+ T cells sorted from blood. The receptors were gathered from a human donor with alopecia areata. Each CDR3 is given with its conserved first and last residue. Each record gives: V gene, clone size, D gene, CDR3 length, J gene, CDR3 protein, CDR3 DNA. The D gene is left open where the match is weak. Clone sizes are given selectively: once, few, many, or a class where the clone is expanded.

>TRBV4-1|few|.|11|TRBJ1-3
CASSGGNTIYF
TGCGCCAGCAGCGGTGGGAACACCATATATTTT
>TRBV11-2|.|TRBD2|15|TRBJ2-2
CASSFSGANTGELFF
TGTGCCAGCAGCTTTAGCGGGGCGAACACCGGGGAGCTGTTTTTT
>TRBV6-5|.|.|15|TRBJ1-1
CASRTAGLTNTEAFF
TGTGCCAGCAGGACTGCGGGACTAACGAACACTGAAGCTTTCTTT
>TRBV5-4|few|TRBD2|18|TRBJ2-7
CASSRRTSGSRRSYEQYF
TGTGCCAGCAGCCGGAGGACTAGCGGGAGTCGACGGTCCTACGAGCAGTACTTC
>TRBV27|.|TRBD1|14|TRBJ2-3
CASSLTGGADTQYF
TGTGCCAGCAGTTTAACAGGGGGCGCAGATACGCAGTATTTT
>TRBV19|medium-sized|TRBD2|16|TRBJ2-7
CASSSGLAGGIYEQYF
TGTGCCAGTAGTTCTGGGCTAGCGGGCGGCATCTACGAGCAGTACTTC
>TRBV2|.|.|13|TRBJ2-1
CASTEGSFPEQFF
TGTGCCAGCACGGAGGGGTCCTTTCCGGAGCAGTTCTTC
>TRBV27|few|.|11|TRBJ2-3
CASLTTDTQYF
TGTGCCAGTCTCACCACAGATACGCAGTATTTT
>TRBV5-6|.|.|14|TRBJ2-7
CASSFSGLGYEQYF
TGTGCCAGCAGCTTCTCGGGGTTAGGCTACGAGCAGTACTTC
>TRBV27|.|.|15|TRBJ1-3
CASSPEAGSGNTIYF
TGTGCCAGCAGCCCTGAAGCGGGCTCTGGAAACACCATATATTTT
>TRBV7-9|.|.|15|TRBJ1-2
CASSLSQGNSYGYTF
TGTGCCAGCAGCTTATCACAGGGTAATAGCTATGGCTACACCTTC
>TRBV27|.|.|14|TRBJ2-1
CASSLGGTYNEQFF
TGTGCCAGCAGTTTAGGGGGGACCTACAATGAGCAGTTCTTC
>TRBV27|.|.|14|TRBJ1-2
CASSPKGGTWGYTF
TGTGCCAGCAGTCCAAAAGGCGGGACTTGGGGCTACACCTTC
>TRBV28|few|.|12|TRBJ2-3
CAASMVADTQYF
TGTGCCGCGAGCATGGTCGCAGATACGCAGTATTTT
>TRBV10-3|.|.|13|TRBJ2-5
CAIRGGQIETQYF
TGTGCCATCAGAGGAGGACAGATAGAGACCCAGTACTTC
>TRBV7-6|few|TRBD1|16|TRBJ2-5
CASSLWVQGTGETQYF
TGTGCCAGCAGCTTATGGGTACAGGGGACCGGAGAGACCCAGTACTTC
>TRBV5-1|.|.|12|TRBJ2-7
CASSLGGYEQYF
TGCGCCAGCAGCTTGGGGGGCTACGAGCAGTACTTC
>TRBV5-1|few|.|19|TRBJ2-4
CASSLVVDPVGLAKNIQYF
TGCGCCAGCAGCTTGGTCGTAGATCCCGTGGGACTAGCCAAAAACATTCAGTACTTC
>TRBV28|.|.|16|TRBJ1-1
CASRLRTPYLTTEAFF
TGTGCCAGCAGACTGAGGACCCCTTACCTAACCACTGAAGCTTTCTTT
>TRBV13|.|TRBD2|15|TRBJ2-1
CASSPGLARDNEQFF
TGTGCCAGCAGCCCCGGACTAGCGAGAGACAATGAGCAGTTCTTC
>TRBV28|.|.|8|TRBJ2-3
CASGGDSF
TGTGCCAGCGGGGGTGATTCTTTT
>TRBV2|.|.|14|TRBJ1-3
CASSVPPPGNTIYF
TGTGCCAGCAGTGTACCGCCCCCTGGAAACACCATATATTTT
>TRBV14|few|TRBD1|14|TRBJ1-1
CASSQAGQGSEAFF
TGTGCCAGCAGCCAAGCGGGACAGGGGTCTGAAGCTTTCTTT
>TRBV18|.|.|16|TRBJ2-3
CASSPLGGGRTDTQYF
TGTGCCAGCTCACCACTCGGCGGGGGCAGAACAGATACGCAGTATTTT
>TRBV28|few|TRBD2|17|TRBJ2-1
CASSLDSATSVFNEQFF
TGTGCCAGCAGTCTAGACAGTGCGACTAGCGTTTTCAATGAGCAGTTCTTC
>TRBV5-4|.|TRBD2|18|TRBJ2-3
CASSLAAAASGTTDTQYF
TGTGCCAGCAGCTTGGCCGCCGCGGCTAGCGGGACCACAGATACGCAGTATTTT
>TRBV4-1|.|.|15|TRBJ2-5
CASRTDHLGTETQYF
TGTGCCAGCAGAACGGACCACTTGGGTACTGAGACCCAGTACTTC
>TRBV15|.|.|15|TRBJ2-2
CATSRDRSGTGELFF
TGTGCCACCAGCAGAGATCGATCGGGAACGGGGGAGCTGTTTTTT
>TRBV27|.|.|14|TRBJ2-1
CASRREASYNEQFF
TGTGCCAGCAGGAGGGAAGCGTCCTACAATGAGCAGTTCTTC
>TRBV11-2|.|.|14|TRBJ1-1
CASSLAGVNTEAFF
TGTGCCAGCAGCTTAGCAGGGGTGAACACTGAAGCTTTCTTT
>TRBV10-3|few|.|11|TRBJ2-7
CAIRDGHEQYF
TGTGCCATCAGAGACGGACACGAGCAGTACTTC
>TRBV29-1|.|.|13|TRBJ1-4
CSAPDAQGEKLFF
TGCAGCGCCCCCGATGCCCAGGGGGAAAAACTGTTTTTT
>TRBV6-5|.|TRBD1|15|TRBJ2-1
CASSLQGAYYNEQFF
TGTGCCAGCAGTCTACAGGGGGCCTACTACAATGAGCAGTTCTTC
>TRBV27|.|TRBD2|15|TRBJ2-1
CASSRTSGSYNEQFF
TGTGCCAGCAGTCGGACTAGCGGGAGCTACAATGAGCAGTTCTTC
>TRBV28|.|.|14|TRBJ2-7
CASSYRTDTYEQYF
TGTGCCAGCAGTTACAGGACGGATACCTACGAGCAGTACTTC
>TRBV10-3|.|TRBD2|17|TRBJ2-1
CAISETWTSGRRQEQFF
TGTGCCATCAGTGAGACCTGGACTAGCGGGAGACGGCAGGAGCAGTTCTTC
>TRBV29-1|.|.|16|TRBJ2-1
CSVVVVAATSYNEQFF
TGCAGCGTTGTGGTGGTCGCGGCAACCTCCTACAATGAGCAGTTCTTC
>TRBV20-1|.|.|11|TRBJ2-1
CSAPLMGEQFF
TGCAGTGCTCCGCTAATGGGGGAGCAGTTCTTC
>TRBV2|many|TRBD1|16|TRBJ2-7
CASSGNRDRGSYEQYF
TGTGCCAGCAGTGGAAACCGGGACAGGGGCTCCTACGAGCAGTACTTC
>TRBV7-6|.|TRBD2|17|TRBJ2-1
CASSFGMSGSPGNEQFF
TGTGCCAGCAGCTTCGGAATGAGCGGGAGCCCGGGTAATGAGCAGTTCTTC
>TRBV30|.|.|12|TRBJ2-1
CAWSDIGDEQFF
TGTGCCTGGAGTGATATCGGAGATGAGCAGTTCTTC
>TRBV5-1|.|.|14|TRBJ2-1
CASRLVKGPNEQFF
TGCGCCAGCAGACTAGTGAAAGGGCCCAATGAGCAGTTCTTC
>TRBV27|.|.|8|TRBJ1-5
CASQPQHF
TGTGCCAGTCAGCCCCAGCATTTT
>TRBV9|.|.|16|TRBJ2-3
CASSVEWEGLPDTQYF
TGTGCCAGCAGCGTAGAGTGGGAAGGACTCCCAGATACGCAGTATTTT
>TRBV7-9|once|TRBD1|14|TRBJ2-5
CASSWDRVLETQYF
TGTGCCAGCAGTTGGGACAGGGTATTGGAGACCCAGTACTTC
>TRBV19|.|.|14|TRBJ1-1
CASTDTGFDTEAFF
TGTGCCAGTACCGATACAGGGTTTGACACTGAAGCTTTCTTT
>TRBV7-9|.|.|14|TRBJ2-3
CASSSQGITDTQYF
TGTGCCAGCAGCTCACAGGGAATCACAGATACGCAGTATTTT
>TRBV7-8|.|TRBD1|14|TRBJ2-5
CASSLPGQGETQYF
TGTGCCAGCAGCTTACCGGGACAGGGTGAGACCCAGTACTTC
>TRBV6-1|.|TRBD1|12|TRBJ2-7
CATWTGVYEQYF
TGTGCCACCTGGACAGGGGTATACGAGCAGTACTTC
>TRBV28|.|.|15|TRBJ1-5
CASNLVGGSNQPQHF
TGTGCCAGCAACTTGGTCGGGGGGAGCAATCAGCCCCAGCATTTT
>TRBV27|.|TRBD2|15|TRBJ2-7
CASSFWGGPPYEQYF
TGTGCCAGCAGTTTCTGGGGAGGGCCACCCTACGAGCAGTACTTC
>TRBV29-1|.|TRBD2|14|TRBJ2-1
CSMGLAGGPYEQFF
TGCAGCATGGGACTAGCGGGAGGGCCGTATGAGCAGTTCTTC
>TRBV7-8|.|.|13|TRBJ2-7
CASSLGGTYEQYF
TGTGCCAGCAGCTTAGGAGGGACCTACGAGCAGTACTTC
>TRBV6-6|.|.|15|TRBJ1-2
CASSSSGRYLYGYTF
TGTGCCAGCAGTTCGAGCGGACGGTACCTCTATGGCTACACCTTC
>TRBV7-6|.|.|15|TRBJ1-1
CASSLRGGRNTEAFF
TGTGCCAGCAGCTTAAGAGGGGGGAGGAACACTGAAGCTTTCTTT
>TRBV14|.|.|13|TRBJ2-1
CASSQGGDREQFF
TGTGCCAGCAGCCAGGGGGGGGACAGGGAGCAGTTCTTC
>TRBV28|medium-sized|.|11|TRBJ2-5
CATRLGEAQYF
TGTGCCACCCGGCTCGGGGAGGCCCAGTACTTC